This T cell receptor (beta chain) was recorded in a study of sequential checkpoint blockade in melanoma. Treatment of the sample: randomized to nivolumab then ipilimumab (arm A) or the reverse (arm B). No patient had prior DNA-damaging chemotherapy. Only in-frame clones appear in the TCRdb table, and some are missing; sequencing was by immunoSEQ multiplex PCR. The top ten hold about 14% of the sample, which has roughly 28,000 clones, approximately 80% seen once. CDR1 is SGHRS, CDR2 YFSETQ, per germline. The CDR3 runs to 14 residues. V lost 7 bases and J 8 bases, leaving 19 bases between the germline ends.

The source of this sequence is a human donor with melanoma. The rearrangement joins TRBV5-1 to TRBJ2-1; TRBD1 is a possible D gene (6 bases). Sequenced material: CD8+ T cells sorted from blood (inferred from file names), taken from a patient given nivolumab and ipilimumab in sequence. Here the CDR3 DNA reads TGCGCCAGCGGCCTGTCAGGGGTCGTGCATGAGCAGTTCTTC. Its protein is CASGLSGVVHEQFF. Together with reference TRBV5-1 and TRBJ2-1, the CDR3 gives the full variable domain: KAGVTQTPRYLIKTRGQQVTLSCSPISGHRSVSWYQQTPGQGLQFLFEYFSETQRNKGNFPGRFSGRQFSNSRSEMNVSTLELGDSALYLCASGLSGVVHEQFFGPGTRLTVL.